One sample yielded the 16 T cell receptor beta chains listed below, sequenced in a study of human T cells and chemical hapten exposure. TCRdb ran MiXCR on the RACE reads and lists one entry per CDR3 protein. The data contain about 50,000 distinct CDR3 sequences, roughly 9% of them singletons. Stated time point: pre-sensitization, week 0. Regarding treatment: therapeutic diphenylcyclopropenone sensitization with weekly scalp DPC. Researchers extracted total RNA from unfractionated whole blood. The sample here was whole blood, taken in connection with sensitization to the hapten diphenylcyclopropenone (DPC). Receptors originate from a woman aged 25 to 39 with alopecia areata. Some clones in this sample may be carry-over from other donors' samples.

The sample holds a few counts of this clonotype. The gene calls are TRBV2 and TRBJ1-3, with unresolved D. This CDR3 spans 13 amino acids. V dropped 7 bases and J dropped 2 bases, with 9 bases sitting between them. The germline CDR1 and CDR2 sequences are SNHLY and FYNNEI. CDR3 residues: CASNNSPGNTIYF. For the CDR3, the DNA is TGTGCCAGCAATAACTCCCCTGGAAACACCATATATTTT. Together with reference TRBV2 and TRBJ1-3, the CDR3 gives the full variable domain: EPEVTQTPSHQVTQMGQEVILRCVPISNHLYFYWYRQILGQKVEFLVSFYNNEISEKSEIFDDQFSVERPDGSNFTLKIRSTKLEDSAMYFCASNNSPGNTIYFGEGSWLTVV.

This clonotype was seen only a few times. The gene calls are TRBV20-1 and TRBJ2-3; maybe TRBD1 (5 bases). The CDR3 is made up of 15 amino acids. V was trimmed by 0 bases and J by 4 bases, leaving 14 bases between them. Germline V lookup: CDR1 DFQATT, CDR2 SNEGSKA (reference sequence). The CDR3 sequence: CSARDPSWGPDTQYF. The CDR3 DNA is TGCAGTGCTAGAGATCCCAGTTGGGGCCCAGATACGCAGTATTTT.

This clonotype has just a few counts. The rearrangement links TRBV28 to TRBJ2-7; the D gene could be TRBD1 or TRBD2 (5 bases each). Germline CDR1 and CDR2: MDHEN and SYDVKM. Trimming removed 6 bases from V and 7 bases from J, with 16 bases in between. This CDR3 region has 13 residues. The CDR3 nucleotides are TGTGCCAGCAGCTGGCTTCCAGGGAGAGAGCAGTACTTC. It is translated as CASSWLPGREQYF.

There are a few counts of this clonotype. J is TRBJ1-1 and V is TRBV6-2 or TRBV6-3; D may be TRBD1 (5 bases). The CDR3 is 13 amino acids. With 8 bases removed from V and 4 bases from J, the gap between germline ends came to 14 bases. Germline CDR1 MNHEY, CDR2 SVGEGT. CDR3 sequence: CASLGPRPTEAFF. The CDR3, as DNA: TGTGCCAGCCTGGGGCCTCGCCCCACTGAAGCTTTCTTT.

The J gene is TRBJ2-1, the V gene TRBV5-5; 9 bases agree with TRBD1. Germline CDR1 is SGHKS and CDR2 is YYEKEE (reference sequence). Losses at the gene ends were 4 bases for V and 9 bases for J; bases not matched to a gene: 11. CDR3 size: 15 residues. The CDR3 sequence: CASSPAGTGSSEQFF. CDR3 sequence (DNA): TGTGCCAGCAGCCCAGCCGGGACAGGGAGCTCTGAGCAGTTCTTC.

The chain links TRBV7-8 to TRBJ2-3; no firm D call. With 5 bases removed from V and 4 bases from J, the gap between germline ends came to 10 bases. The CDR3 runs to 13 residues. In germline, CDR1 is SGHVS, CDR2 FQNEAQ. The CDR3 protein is CASSLLVADTQYF. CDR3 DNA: TGTGCCAGCAGCCTTCTGGTTGCAGATACGCAGTATTTT.

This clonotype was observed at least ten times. The CDR3 DNA reads TGTGCCAGCTCCGACAAGGGGGCTAGGGAGACCCAGTACTTC. Translating gives CASSDKGARETQYF. J is TRBJ2-5 and V is TRBV18, with 7 bases aligning to TRBD1. The CDR3 contains 14 residues. CDR1 is KGHSH and CDR2 is LQKENI in the germline V gene. V was clipped by 6 bases and J by 5 bases; unmatched bases: 9.

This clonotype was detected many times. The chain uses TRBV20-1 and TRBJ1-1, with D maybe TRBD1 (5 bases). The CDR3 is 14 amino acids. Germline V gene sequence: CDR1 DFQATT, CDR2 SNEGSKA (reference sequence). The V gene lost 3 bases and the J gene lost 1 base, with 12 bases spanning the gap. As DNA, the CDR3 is TGCAGTGCTAGGGGACTAACTAGGAACACTGAAGCTTTCTTT. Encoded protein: CSARGLTRNTEAFF.

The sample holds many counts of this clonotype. This CDR3 reads CASRARTGEYGYTF. CDR3 nucleotide sequence: TGCGCCAGCAGAGCACGGACAGGGGAGTATGGCTACACCTTC. The chain carries TRBV5-1 and TRBJ1-2; 9 nucleotides align to TRBD1. The CDR3 spans 14 residues. In germline, CDR1 is SGHRS, CDR2 YFSETQ. Unmatched junction bases numbered 7, after V lost 5 bases and J lost 5 bases.

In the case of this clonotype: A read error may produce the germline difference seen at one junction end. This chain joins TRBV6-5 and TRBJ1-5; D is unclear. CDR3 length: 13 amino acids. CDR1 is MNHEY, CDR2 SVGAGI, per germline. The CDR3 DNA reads TGTGCCAGCAGTTACGATGGCAATCGGCCCCAGCATTTT. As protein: CASSYDGNRPQHF.

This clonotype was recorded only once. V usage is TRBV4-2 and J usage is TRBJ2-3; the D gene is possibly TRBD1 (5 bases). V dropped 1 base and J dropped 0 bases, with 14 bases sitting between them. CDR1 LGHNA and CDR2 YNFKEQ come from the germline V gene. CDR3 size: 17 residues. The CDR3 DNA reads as TGTGCCAGCAGCCAAGCTGGGGCTTCCCGGAGCACAGATACGCAGTATTTT. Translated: CASSQAGASRSTDTQYF.

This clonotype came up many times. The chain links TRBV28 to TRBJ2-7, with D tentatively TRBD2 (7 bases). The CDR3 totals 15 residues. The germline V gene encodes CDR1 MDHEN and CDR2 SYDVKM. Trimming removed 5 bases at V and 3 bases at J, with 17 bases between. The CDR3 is CASSAVAGALYEQYF. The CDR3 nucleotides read TGTGCCAGCAGTGCAGTGGCGGGGGCACTCTACGAGCAGTACTTC.

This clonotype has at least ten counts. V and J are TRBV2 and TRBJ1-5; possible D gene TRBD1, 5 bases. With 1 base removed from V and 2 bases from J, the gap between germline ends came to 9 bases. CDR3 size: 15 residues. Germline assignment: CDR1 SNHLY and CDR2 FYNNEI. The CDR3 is CASSEEIGGNQPQHF. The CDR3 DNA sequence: TGTGCCAGCAGTGAAGAGATAGGGGGCAATCAGCCCCAGCATTTT. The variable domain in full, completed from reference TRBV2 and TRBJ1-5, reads EPEVTQTPSHQVTQMGQEVILRCVPISNHLYFYWYRQILGQKVEFLVSFYNNEISEKSEIFDDQFSVERPDGSNFTLKIRSTKLEDSAMYFCASSEEIGGNQPQHFGDGTRLSIL.

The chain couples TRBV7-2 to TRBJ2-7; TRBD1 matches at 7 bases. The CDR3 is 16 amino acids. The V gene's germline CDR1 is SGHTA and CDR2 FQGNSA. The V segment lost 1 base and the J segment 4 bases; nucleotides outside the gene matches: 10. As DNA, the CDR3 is TGTGCCAGCAGCTTAGGCGGTGGGACAGTCGGGTACGAGCAGTACTTC. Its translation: CASSLGGGTVGYEQYF. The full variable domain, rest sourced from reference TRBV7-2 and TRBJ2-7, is GAGVSQSPSNKVTEKGKDVELRCDPISGHTALYWYRQSLGQGLEFLIYFQGNSAPDKSGLPSDRFSAERTGGSVSTLTIQRTQQEDSAVYLCASSLGGGTVGYEQYFGPGTRLTVT.

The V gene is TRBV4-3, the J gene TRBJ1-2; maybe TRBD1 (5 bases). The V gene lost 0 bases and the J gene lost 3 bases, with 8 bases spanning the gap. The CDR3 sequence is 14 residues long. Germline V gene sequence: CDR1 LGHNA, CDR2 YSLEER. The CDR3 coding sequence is TGCGCCAGCAGCCAAGAATTAGGGGACTATGGCTACACCTTC. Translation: CASSQELGDYGYTF.

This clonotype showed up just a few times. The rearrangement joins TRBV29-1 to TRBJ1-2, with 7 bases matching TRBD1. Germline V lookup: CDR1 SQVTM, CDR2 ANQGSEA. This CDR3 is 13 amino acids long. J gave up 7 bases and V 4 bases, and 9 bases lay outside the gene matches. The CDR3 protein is CSVGPGTASGYTF. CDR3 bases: TGCAGCGTTGGACCCGGGACAGCTAGTGGCTACACCTTC.